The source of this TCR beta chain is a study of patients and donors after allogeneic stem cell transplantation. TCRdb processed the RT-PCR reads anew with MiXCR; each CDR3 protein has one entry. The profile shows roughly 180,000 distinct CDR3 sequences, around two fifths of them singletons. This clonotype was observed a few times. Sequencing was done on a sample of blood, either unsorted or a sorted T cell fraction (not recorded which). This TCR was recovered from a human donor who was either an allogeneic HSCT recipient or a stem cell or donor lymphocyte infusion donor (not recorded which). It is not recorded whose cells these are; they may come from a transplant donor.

The CDR3 sequence is CASRGSSMNTEAFF. CDR3 nucleotides: TGTGCCAGCAGGGGGAGCAGTATGAACACTGAAGCTTTCTTT. The rearrangement uses TRBV3-1 and TRBJ1-1, with D unresolved. Germline V gene data show CDR1 as LGHDT and CDR2 as YNNKEL (reference sequence). V shed 6 bases and J shed 0 bases, with 11 bases lying between them. The CDR3 loop spans 14 amino acids.